This T cell receptor beta chain was sequenced for a study of T cell responses to AZD1222 COVID-19 vaccine. Study information: Pooling of second doses given at about 4 or about 12 weeks was done.

Regarding this clone: The antigen is undetermined.

Sequencing was performed with immunoSEQ multiplex PCR; in TCRdb, only in-frame clones are kept and a portion is missing. This table holds 45,000 to 60,000 clones, approximately 90% found once. Overall study results and limits: Repertoires were collected only later (after the peak T cell response had occurred). In a largely white British group with more females than males, clonal diversity was possibly underestimated.

Trimming cost V 3 bases and J 2 bases, with 16 bases left between them. Germline assignment: CDR1 SGDLS and CDR2 YYNGEE. The CDR3 has 16 residues. This TCR came from an adult in good health. Sequencing was performed on peripheral blood, taken on day 0 of AZD1222 vaccination. The chain combines TRBV9 with TRBJ2-3; possibly TRBD1 or TRBD2 for D (5 bases each). Written as DNA, the CDR3 is TGTGCCAGCAGCGGGAGGACACTCGGATACACAGATACGCAGTATTTT. Encoded protein: CASSGRTLGYTDTQYF.